The clone carrying this T cell receptor beta chain was found a few times. No antigen is known for it. This sample was included in a study of blood T cells in healthy people across ages. From germline, CDR1 is SGHRS and CDR2 YFSETQ. V was shortened by 2 bases and J by 2 bases, with 11 bases between the two germline ends. This CDR3 region has 16 residues. Regarding the study as a whole: With naive T cell percentage, TCR beta diversity showed a strong correlation.

With a J-beta primer mix and a sample-barcoded 5' primer, a second PCR ran about 7 to 12 cycles. TCRdb independently ran MiXCR on the 5' RACE reads; one entry per CDR3 protein. Of about 730,000 distinct CDR3 sequences listed, about 40% are singletons. The receptor was derived from a woman aged 60 to 75 in good health. Material for sequencing was blood. This chain connects TRBV5-1 to TRBJ2-6; the D is unclear. The CDR3 DNA reads TGCGCCAGCAGCTTTGGGGTTTCTGCTGGGGCCAACGTCCTGACTTTC. Translating it yields CASSFGVSAGANVLTF.